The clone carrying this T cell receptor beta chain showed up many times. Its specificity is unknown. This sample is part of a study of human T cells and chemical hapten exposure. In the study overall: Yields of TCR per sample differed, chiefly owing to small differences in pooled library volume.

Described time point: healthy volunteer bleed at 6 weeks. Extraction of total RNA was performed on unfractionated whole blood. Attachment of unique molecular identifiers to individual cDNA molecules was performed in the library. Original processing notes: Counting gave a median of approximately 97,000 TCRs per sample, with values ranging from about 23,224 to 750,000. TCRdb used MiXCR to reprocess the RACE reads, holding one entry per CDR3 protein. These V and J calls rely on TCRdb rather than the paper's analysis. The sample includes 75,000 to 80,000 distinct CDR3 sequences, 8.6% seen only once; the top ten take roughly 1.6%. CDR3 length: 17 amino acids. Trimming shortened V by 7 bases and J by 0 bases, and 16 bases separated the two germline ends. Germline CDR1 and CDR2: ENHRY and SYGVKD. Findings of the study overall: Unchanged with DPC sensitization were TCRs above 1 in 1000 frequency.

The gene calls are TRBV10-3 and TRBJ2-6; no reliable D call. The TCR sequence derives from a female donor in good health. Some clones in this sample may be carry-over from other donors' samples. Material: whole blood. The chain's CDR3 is CAITMDPSSSGANVLTF. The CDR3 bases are TGTGCCATCACCATGGACCCTTCTAGCTCTGGGGCCAACGTCCTGACTTTC.